This is a list of T cell receptor beta chains from one sample in a study of Graves' ophthalmopathy and Graves' hyperthyroidism. One entry per CDR3 protein results from TCRdb running MiXCR on the multiplex PCR reads. Among about 740,000 distinct CDR3 sequences listed, roughly 40% were seen once. Sequenced input: peripheral blood. These receptors were taken from an adult man with Graves' ophthalmopathy. CDR3s include the opening cysteine and the closing phenylalanine or tryptophan. Fields, in order: CDR3 length, clone size, D gene, J gene, V gene, CDR3 protein, CDR3 DNA. A D gene is named only where the DNA matches it firmly. The listing skips clone size in some rows; elsewhere it reads once, few, many or a size class.

length: 15
size: -
D: TRBD1
J: TRBJ2-5
V: TRBV2
CDR3: CASARDRGRLETQYF
DNA: TGTGCCAGCGCCAGGGACAGGGGACGGTTGGAGACCCAGTACTTC

length: 16
size: few
D: TRBD1
J: TRBJ1-5
V: TRBV7-9
CDR3: CASSLGQGASNQPQHF
DNA: TGTGCCAGCAGCTTAGGACAGGGGGCGAGCAATCAGCCCCAGCATTTT

length: 14
size: -
D: -
J: TRBJ2-7
V: TRBV10-3
CDR3: CASSLDMRPHEQYF
DNA: TGTGCCAGCAGCCTGGACATGAGGCCCCACGAGCAGTACTTC

length: 16
size: -
D: TRBD1
J: TRBJ2-3
V: TRBV7-9
CDR3: CASSSGDRGLADTQYF
DNA: TGTGCCAGCAGTAGCGGCGACAGGGGCCTTGCAGATACGCAGTATTTT

length: 17
size: many
D: -
J: TRBJ2-5
V: TRBV7-8
CDR3: CASSLLISTVQPETQYF
DNA: TGTGCCAGCAGCTTACTAATCTCCACGGTCCAACCGGAGACCCAGTACTTC

length: 16
size: -
D: -
J: TRBJ2-7
V: TRBV10-3
CDR3: CASSSQIARESYEQYF
DNA: TGTGCCAGCAGTTCCCAAATTGCGCGGGAATCCTACGAGCAGTACTTC

length: 14
size: few
D: -
J: TRBJ1-6
V: TRBV6-5
CDR3: CASNGRNRDSPLHF
DNA: TGTGCCAGCAACGGCCGTAATAGGGATTCACCCCTCCACTTT

length: 15
size: -
D: -
J: TRBJ1-2
V: TRBV7-9
CDR3: CASSQRASDQYGYTF
DNA: TGTGCCAGCAGCCAAAGGGCGAGTGACCAGTATGGCTACACCTTC

length: 15
size: few
D: TRBD2
J: TRBJ2-7
V: TRBV19
CDR3: CASSIVLGLAYEQYF
DNA: TGTGCCAGTAGTATAGTGTTAGGACTAGCCTACGAGCAGTACTTC

length: 17
size: -
D: -
J: TRBJ1-5
V: TRBV10-2
CDR3: CASSQDFPGNSNQPQHF
DNA: TGCGCCAGCAGCCAAGATTTTCCGGGGAATAGCAATCAGCCCCAGCATTTT

length: 14
size: many
D: -
J: TRBJ2-2
V: TRBV29-1
CDR3: CSVVRQGNTGELFF
DNA: TGCAGCGTTGTAAGGCAGGGGAACACCGGGGAGCTGTTTTTT

length: 14
size: many
D: -
J: TRBJ1-4
V: TRBV7-9
CDR3: CASSLRQGPEKLFF
DNA: TGTGCCAGCAGCTTACGGCAGGGACCGGAAAAACTGTTTTTT

length: 14
size: few
D: TRBD1
J: TRBJ2-7
V: TRBV7-9
CDR3: CASSSTGGVYEQYF
DNA: TGTGCCAGCAGCTCCACAGGGGGTGTCTACGAGCAGTACTTC

length: 16
size: -
D: -
J: TRBJ2-2
V: TRBV9
CDR3: CASSVAVGTGTGELFF
DNA: TGTGCCAGCAGCGTAGCGGTTGGAACGGGTACCGGGGAGCTGTTTTTT

length: 14
size: -
D: TRBD1
J: TRBJ2-1
V: TRBV11-2
CDR3: CASSPRTGDNEQFF
DNA: TGTGCCAGCAGCCCCCGGACAGGGGACAATGAGCAGTTCTTC

length: 14
size: few
D: TRBD1
J: TRBJ1-1
V: TRBV20-1
CDR3: CSATPGQMNTEAFF
DNA: TGCAGTGCCACTCCGGGACAGATGAACACTGAAGCTTTCTTT

length: 15
size: -
D: TRBD1
J: TRBJ1-6
V: TRBV25-1
CDR3: CASRSGTGRNSPLHF
DNA: TGTGCCAGCAGGTCCGGGACAGGGCGTAATTCACCCCTCCACTTT

length: 13
size: -
D: -
J: TRBJ2-5
V: TRBV18
CDR3: CASSPAQQETQYF
DNA: TGTGCCAGCTCACCTGCACAGCAAGAGACCCAGTACTTC

length: 14
size: -
D: -
J: TRBJ2-7
V: TRBV7-9
CDR3: CASSSGGSTYEQYF
DNA: TGTGCCAGCAGCTCCGGCGGTTCTACCTACGAGCAGTACTTC

length: 17
size: -
D: -
J: TRBJ1-2
V: TRBV15
CDR3: CATSETLTGEDDYGYTF
DNA: TGTGCCACCAGTGAAACCCTCACCGGGGAGGATGACTACGGCTACACCTTC

length: 14
size: -
D: TRBD1
J: TRBJ2-3
V: TRBV29-1
CDR3: CSVEGTGDTDTQYF
DNA: TGCAGCGTTGAAGGGACAGGAGACACAGATACGCAGTATTTT

length: 12
size: few
D: -
J: TRBJ1-1
V: TRBV20-1
CDR3: CSARDRKYGTFF
DNA: TGCAGTGCTAGAGACCGGAAGTATGGAACTTTCTTT

length: 14
size: -
D: -
J: TRBJ1-1
V: TRBV4-1
CDR3: CASSQDGEFSEAFF
DNA: TGCGCCAGCAGCCAAGATGGGGAATTTTCTGAAGCTTTCTTT

length: 18
size: -
D: TRBD1
J: TRBJ2-6
V: TRBV20-1
CDR3: CSASPTGQGKPGANVLTF
DNA: TGCAGTGCTAGCCCCACCGGACAGGGGAAACCTGGGGCCAACGTCCTGACTTTC

length: 13
size: -
D: TRBD1
J: TRBJ2-5
V: TRBV29-1
CDR3: CSVGTGAGETQYF
DNA: TGCAGCGTTGGGACAGGTGCGGGCGAGACCCAGTACTTC

length: 15
size: many
D: -
J: TRBJ1-4
V: TRBV15
CDR3: CATSRGGGGGEKLFF
DNA: TGTGCCACCAGCAGAGGGGGGGGCGGCGGTGAAAAACTGTTTTTT